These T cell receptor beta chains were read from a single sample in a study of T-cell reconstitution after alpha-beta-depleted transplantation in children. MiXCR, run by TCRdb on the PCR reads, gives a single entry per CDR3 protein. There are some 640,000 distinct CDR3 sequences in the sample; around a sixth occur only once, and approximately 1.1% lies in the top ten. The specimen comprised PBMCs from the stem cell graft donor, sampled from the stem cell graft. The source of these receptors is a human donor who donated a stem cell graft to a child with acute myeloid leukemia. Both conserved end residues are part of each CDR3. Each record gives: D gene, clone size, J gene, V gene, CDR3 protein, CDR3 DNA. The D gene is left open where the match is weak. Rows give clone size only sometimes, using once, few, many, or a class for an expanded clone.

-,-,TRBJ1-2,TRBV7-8,CASSLSTDQGSYTF,TGTGCCAGCAGCTTAAGTACAGATCAGGGGAGCTACACCTTC
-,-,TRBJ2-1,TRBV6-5,CASSYSVYSYNEQFF,TGTGCCAGCAGTTACTCGGTGTACTCCTACAATGAGCAGTTCTTC
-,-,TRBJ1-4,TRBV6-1,CASSRAGGGEKLFF,TGTGCCAGCAGTAGGGCGGGGGGCGGTGAAAAACTGTTTTTT
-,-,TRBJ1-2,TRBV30,CAWVYKGRWSYGYTF,TGTGCCTGGGTCTACAAGGGACGATGGAGCTATGGCTACACCTTC
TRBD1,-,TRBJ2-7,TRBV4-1,CASSRPGTESYEQYF,TGCGCCAGCAGCCGACCCGGGACAGAGTCCTACGAGCAGTACTTC
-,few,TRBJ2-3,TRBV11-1,CASSLNAGDTDTQYF,TGTGCCAGCAGCTTGAACGCCGGGGACACAGATACGCAGTATTTT
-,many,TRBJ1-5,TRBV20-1,CSALQKGGRQPQHF,TGCAGTGCTCTACAGAAGGGAGGCCGTCAGCCCCAGCATTTT
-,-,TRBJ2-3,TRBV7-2,CASTPPGRDTQYF,TGTGCCAGCACCCCTCCTGGGCGAGATACGCAGTATTTT
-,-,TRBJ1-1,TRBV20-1,CSATTTEAFF,TGCAGTGCCACTACCACTGAAGCTTTCTTT
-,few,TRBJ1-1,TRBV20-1,CSARSGTVNTEAFF,TGCAGTGCTAGATCCGGGACTGTGAACACTGAAGCTTTCTTT
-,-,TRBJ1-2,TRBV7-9,CASSLPQGTYGYTF,TGTGCCAGCAGCCTCCCTCAGGGGACCTATGGCTACACCTTC
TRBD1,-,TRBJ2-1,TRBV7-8,CAGSSETGTGTFF,TGTGCCGGCAGCTCAGAGACCGGGACAGGGACGTTCTTC
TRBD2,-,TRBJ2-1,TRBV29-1,CSVGGRGGYNEQFF,TGCAGCGTTGGCGGGCGGGGGGGCTACAATGAGCAGTTCTTC
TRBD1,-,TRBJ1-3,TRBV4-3,CASSRDRGISGNTIYF,TGCGCCAGCAGCCGGGACAGGGGGATTTCTGGAAACACCATATATTTT
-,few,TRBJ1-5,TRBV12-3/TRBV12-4,CASSLWGVLQPQHF,TGTGCCAGCAGTTTATGGGGGGTGCTTCAGCCCCAGCATTTT
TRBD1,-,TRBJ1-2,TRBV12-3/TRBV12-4,CASSRDRGGGGYTF,TGTGCCAGCAGCCGCGACAGGGGTGGGGGGGGCTACACCTTC
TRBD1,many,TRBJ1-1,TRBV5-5,CASSSRQTGTNTEAFF,TGTGCCAGCAGCTCCCGGCAGACAGGGACGAACACTGAAGCTTTCTTT
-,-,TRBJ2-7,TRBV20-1,CSARDPPSYEQYF,TGCAGTGCTCGGGACCCCCCATCCTACGAGCAGTACTTC
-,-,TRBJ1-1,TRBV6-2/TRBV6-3,CASSLPGGRSTEAFF,TGTGCCAGCAGCCTTCCCGGAGGGCGGAGCACTGAAGCTTTCTTT
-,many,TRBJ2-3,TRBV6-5,CASSYWPASTDTQYF,TGTGCCAGCAGTTATTGGCCCGCTAGCACAGATACGCAGTATTTT
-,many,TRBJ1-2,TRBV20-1,CSARARREANYGYTF,TGCAGTGCTAGGGCCCGGAGGGAGGCGAACTATGGCTACACCTTC
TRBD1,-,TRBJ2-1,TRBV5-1,CASSLGVGTGSYNEQFF,TGCGCCAGCAGCTTAGGGGTCGGGACAGGTTCCTACAATGAGCAGTTCTTC
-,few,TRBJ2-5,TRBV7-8,CASSLSASRETQYF,TGTGCCAGCAGCTTAAGCGCGAGCCGAGAGACCCAGTACTTC
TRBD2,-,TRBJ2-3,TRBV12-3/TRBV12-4,CASRQLAGVPGDTQYF,TGTGCCAGCAGGCAACTAGCGGGGGTTCCCGGGGATACGCAGTATTTT
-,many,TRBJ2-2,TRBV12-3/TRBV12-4,CASRAGANTGELFF,TGTGCCAGCAGGGCAGGGGCGAACACCGGGGAGCTGTTTTTT
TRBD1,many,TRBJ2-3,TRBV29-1,CSAGTGSTDTQYF,TGCAGCGCCGGGACAGGAAGCACAGATACGCAGTATTTT
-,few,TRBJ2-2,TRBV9,CASSVESWILGGELFF,TGTGCCAGCAGCGTAGAGAGTTGGATCTTAGGCGGGGAGCTGTTTTTT
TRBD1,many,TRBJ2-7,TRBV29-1,CSVIQGAIPYEQYF,TGCAGCGTTATACAGGGGGCAATCCCCTACGAGCAGTACTTC
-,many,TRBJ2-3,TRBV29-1,CSAAAINTDTQYF,TGCAGCGCCGCGGCCATAAACACAGATACGCAGTATTTT
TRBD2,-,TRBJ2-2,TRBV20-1,CSAGIAGGYTGELFF,TGCAGTGCTGGGATAGCGGGGGGATACACCGGGGAGCTGTTTTTT
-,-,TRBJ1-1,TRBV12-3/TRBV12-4,CASTFGRGGNTEAFF,TGTGCCAGCACCTTTGGGCGGGGTGGGAACACTGAAGCTTTCTTT
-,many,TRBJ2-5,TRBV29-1,CSVEGVGKREETQYF,TGCAGCGTTGAAGGGGTAGGGAAGAGGGAAGAGACCCAGTACTTC
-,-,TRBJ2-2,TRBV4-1,CASSQVLGKNTGELFF,TGCGCCAGCAGCCAAGTCTTGGGGAAGAACACCGGGGAGCTGTTTTTT
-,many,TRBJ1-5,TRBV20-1,CSARGTEDQPQHF,TGCAGTGCTAGAGGGACCGAAGATCAGCCCCAGCATTTT
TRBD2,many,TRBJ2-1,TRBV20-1,CSANAGGTNEQFF,TGCAGTGCCAACGCCGGGGGGACCAATGAGCAGTTCTTC